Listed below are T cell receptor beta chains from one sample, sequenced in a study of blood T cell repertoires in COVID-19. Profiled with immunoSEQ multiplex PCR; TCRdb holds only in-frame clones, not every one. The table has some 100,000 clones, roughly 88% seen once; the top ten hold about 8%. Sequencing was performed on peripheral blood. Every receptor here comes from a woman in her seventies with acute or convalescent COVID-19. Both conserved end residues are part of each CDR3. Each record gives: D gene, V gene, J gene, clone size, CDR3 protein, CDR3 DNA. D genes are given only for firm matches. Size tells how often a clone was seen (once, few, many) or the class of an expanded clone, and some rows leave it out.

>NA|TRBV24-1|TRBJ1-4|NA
CATSGTSTNEKLFF
TGTGCCACCAGTGGGACATCAACTAATGAAAAACTGTTTTTT
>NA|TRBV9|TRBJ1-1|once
CASSHEGNTEAFF
TGTGCCAGCAGCCACGAGGGGAACACTGAAGCTTTCTTT
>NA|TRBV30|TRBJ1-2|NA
CAWSGGYGYTF
TGTGCCTGGAGCGGTGGTTATGGCTACACCTTC
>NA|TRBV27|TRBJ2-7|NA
CASSRWQGFGEQYF
TGTGCCAGCAGCAGGTGGCAGGGGTTCGGCGAGCAGTACTTC
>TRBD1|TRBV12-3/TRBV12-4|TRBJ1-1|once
CASSQTGVTEAFF
TGTGCCAGCAGTCAAACAGGGGTCACTGAAGCTTTCTTT
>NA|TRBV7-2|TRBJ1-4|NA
CASSFLLNEKLFF
TGTGCCAGCAGCTTTCTTCTTAATGAAAAACTGTTTTTT
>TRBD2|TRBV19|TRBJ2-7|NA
CASSITSGISYEQYF
TGTGCCAGTAGTATTACTAGCGGGATCTCCTACGAGCAGTACTTC
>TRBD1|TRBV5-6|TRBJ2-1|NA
CASSDSGTGPYNEQFF
TGTGCCAGCAGCGACTCCGGGACAGGGCCCTACAATGAGCAGTTCTTC
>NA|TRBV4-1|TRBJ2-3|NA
CASSQAQNTQYF
TGCGCCAGCAGCCAAGCACAGAATACGCAGTATTTT
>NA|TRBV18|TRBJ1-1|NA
CASSPPSRANTEAFF
TGTGCCAGCTCACCACCTTCCAGGGCCAACACTGAAGCTTTCTTT
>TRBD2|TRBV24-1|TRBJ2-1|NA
CATSDPSGSSYNEQFF
TGTGCCACCAGTGATCCCAGCGGGAGTTCCTACAATGAGCAGTTCTTC
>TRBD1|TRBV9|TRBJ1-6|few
CASSVQGDNSPLHF
TGTGCCAGCAGCGTCCAGGGGGATAATTCACCCCTCCACTTT
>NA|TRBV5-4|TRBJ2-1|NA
CASSLVRLATYNEQFF
TGTGCCAGCAGCTTGGTTAGGCTAGCGACGTACAATGAGCAGTTCTTC
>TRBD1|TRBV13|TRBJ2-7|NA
CASSHRGLNEQYF
TGTGCCAGCAGCCACAGGGGGTTAAACGAGCAGTACTTC
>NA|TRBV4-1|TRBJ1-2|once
CASSKEGGLGYTF
TGCGCCAGCAGCAAAGAAGGGGGTTTGGGCTACACCTTC
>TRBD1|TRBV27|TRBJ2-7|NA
CASSLRDSYYEQYF
TGTGCCAGCAGTCTAAGGGACAGCTACTACGAGCAGTACTTC
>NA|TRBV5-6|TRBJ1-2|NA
CASSADKNYGYTF
TGTGCCAGCAGCGCGGACAAGAACTATGGCTACACCTTC
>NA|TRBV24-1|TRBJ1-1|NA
CATSDKTGRGTEAFF
TGTGCCACCAGTGACAAGACGGGCAGGGGCACTGAAGCTTTCTTT
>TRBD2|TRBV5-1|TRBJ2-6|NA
CASSLSLADSGANVLTF
TGCGCCAGCAGCTTAAGTCTAGCGGACTCTGGGGCCAACGTCCTGACTTTC
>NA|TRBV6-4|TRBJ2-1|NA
CASSEPRGLSTRSHEQFF
TGTGCCAGCAGTGAGCCCCGCGGACTATCCACCCGTTCACATGAGCAGTTCTTC
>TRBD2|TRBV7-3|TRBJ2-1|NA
CASSLGSGGAPYNEQFF
TGTGCCAGCAGCTTAGGCAGCGGGGGGGCCCCGTACAATGAGCAGTTCTTC
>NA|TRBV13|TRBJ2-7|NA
CASSLRGSNEQYF
TGTGCCAGCAGCTTACGAGGTAGCAACGAGCAGTACTTC
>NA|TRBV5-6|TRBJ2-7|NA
CASSPNRGLGEQYF
TGTGCCAGCAGCCCAAACAGGGGACTGGGCGAGCAGTACTTC
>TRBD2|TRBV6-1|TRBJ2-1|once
CASSEVGLAGFRNEQFF
TGTGCCAGCAGTGAAGTGGGACTAGCGGGATTCCGCAATGAGCAGTTCTTC
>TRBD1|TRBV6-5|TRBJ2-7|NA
CASRDRMTYEQYF
TGTGCCAGCAGGGACAGGATGACCTACGAGCAGTACTTC
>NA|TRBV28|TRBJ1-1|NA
CASRAQVSEAFF
TGTGCCAGCAGGGCCCAGGTTTCTGAAGCTTTCTTT
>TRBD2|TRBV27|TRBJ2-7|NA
CASSLLSSGRAIYF
TGTGCCAGCAGTTTATTGTCTAGCGGGAGGGCTATCTACTTC